The T cell receptor (beta chain) under discussion was sequenced for a study of blood T cells in healthy people across ages. Using a J-beta primer mix together with a sample-barcoded 5' primer, a second PCR was run for about 6 to 12 cycles. Researchers report that a template-switch adaptor with 12 random nucleotides tagged each cDNA molecule. TCRdb independently ran MiXCR on the 5' RACE reads; one entry per CDR3 protein. Of about 640,000 distinct CDR3 sequences in the sample, around two fifths were seen once. Each sample provided at least 6 micrograms of extracted total RNA. Turning to this clonotype: The antigen is undetermined.

The CDR3 consists of 17 residues. Germline V gives CDR1 SGHRS, CDR2 YFSETQ. V lost 7 bases and J lost 0, with 19 bases in between. Study-level points and caveats: TCR beta diversity per million T cells fell roughly linearly with age.

The receptor's source is a man older than 75 in good health. The chain uses TRBV5-1 and TRBJ2-2; no firm D call. Sequencing was done on a sample of blood. DNA of the CDR3: TGCGCCAGCCGCTCAGTCCGCCAAGAACCGAACACCGGGGAGCTGTTTTTT. It encodes CASRSVRQEPNTGELFF.